This T cell receptor (beta chain) was profiled in a study of cytomegalovirus exposure and HLA in healthy donors. Findings and limits, study-wide: In a later analysis, productive TCRs from donors in an Asian-associated ancestry cluster reportedly carried fewer N-insertions than the cohort mean. According to the study, 160 or so TCR beta chains were cytomegalovirus-associated. In a later analysis, several top co-occurrence clusters appeared linked to parvovirus B19, influenza, CMV and Epstein-Barr virus.

Germline V gene sequence: CDR1 MDHEN, CDR2 SYDVKM. The CDR3 consists of 15 residues. V dropped 6 bases and J dropped 4; count of bases not matched to a gene: 7. Researchers ran the PCR with 60 Vbeta and 13 Jbeta primers. Only in-frame clones appear in the TCRdb table, and some are missing; sequencing was by immunoSEQ multiplex PCR. The data contain roughly 48,000 clones, around 66% of them singletons. As to this clone: Its cognate antigen is unknown.

This TCR was sampled from a man aged 18 to 29 in good health and CMV-seronegative. This chain connects TRBV28 to TRBJ2-1, with 9 bases fitting TRBD2. Sample: PBMCs. The CDR3 loop reads CASRETSGPYNEQFF. CDR3 nucleotide sequence: TGTGCCAGCAGAGAGACTAGCGGCCCTTACAATGAGCAGTTCTTC.